Given below is one TCR beta chain in context. Its antigen is not known. The sample's treatment: oral pan-JAK inhibitor, 5-10 mg twice daily. The investigators collected lesional scalp punch biopsies and peripheral blood from alopecia areata patients. Germline CDR1 and CDR2: GTSNPN and SVGIG (reference sequence). V gave up 7 bases and J gave up 9 bases, with 18 bases separating them. The CDR3 covers 13 residues. Extracted RNA was reverse transcribed, and the resulting cDNA served as sequencing template. Produced via immunoSEQ multiplex PCR; TCRdb's table is partial and in-frame only. The sample contains 200,000 to 250,000 clones, over 60% of which appear only once. The sample is drawn from a study of CD8+ T cells in alopecia areata. Study results and caveats: In scalp and blood, many expanded lesional clones persisted during tofacitinib. Scalp clonality, together with expanded CD8+ clones among the top 100, fell significantly with tofacitinib.

The material was CD4+ T cells sorted from blood, obtained around week 42, from a patient treated with tofacitinib. The TCR comes from a human donor with alopecia areata. The chain couples TRBV30 to TRBJ1-4; D is uncertain. This chain's CDR3 is CASARIPKKKLFF. The CDR3 DNA reads as TGTGCCTCAGCACGAATCCCGAAGAAAAAACTGTTTTTT.